This T cell receptor beta chain was recorded in a study of T cell changes during pregnancy in multiple sclerosis. Libraries were prepared by immunoSEQ multiplex PCR; TCRdb keeps only in-frame clonotypes and omits some of them. Among about 36,000 clones, under 95% were seen once, and the ten largest hold 0.45% to 0.5%. As concerns this clone: Other DNA sequences in the same sample also yield this CDR3.

The CDR3 is 15 residues long. The ends were cut back, 2 bases at V and 5 bases at J, with 15 bases in the middle. Germline V gene lookup returns CDR1 MNHEY and CDR2 SVGAGI. The specimen was CD4+ T cells from peripheral blood mononuclear cells, collected after pregnancy. The rearrangement links TRBV6-5 to TRBJ2-5, with D tentatively TRBD1 (6 bases). This clonotype was obtained from a female donor with multiple sclerosis, enrolled in a pregnancy study. The CDR3 coding sequence is TGTGCCAGCAGTTACGGGGGCAGGGGCGAGGAGACCCAGTACTTC. Amino acids: CASSYGGRGEETQYF.